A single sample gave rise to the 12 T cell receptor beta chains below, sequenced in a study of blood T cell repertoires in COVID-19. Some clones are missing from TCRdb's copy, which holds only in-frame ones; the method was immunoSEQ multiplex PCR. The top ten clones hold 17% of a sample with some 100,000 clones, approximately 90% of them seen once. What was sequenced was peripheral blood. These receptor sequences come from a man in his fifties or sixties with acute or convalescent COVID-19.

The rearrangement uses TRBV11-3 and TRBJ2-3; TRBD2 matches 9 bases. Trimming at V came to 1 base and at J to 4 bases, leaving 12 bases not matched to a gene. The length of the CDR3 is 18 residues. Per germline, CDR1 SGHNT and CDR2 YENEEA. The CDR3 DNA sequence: TGTGCCAGCAGCTTAGGTCTTCGCGGGGGGGCCTTCTCAGATACGCAGTATTTT. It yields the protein CASSLGLRGGAFSDTQYF. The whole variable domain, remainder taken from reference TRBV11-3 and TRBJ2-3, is EAGVVQSPRYKIIEKKQPVAFWCNPISGHNTLYWYLQNLGQGPELLIRYENEEAVDDSQLPKDRFSAERLKGVDSTLKIQPAELGDSAVYLCASSLGLRGGAFSDTQYFGPGTRLTVL.

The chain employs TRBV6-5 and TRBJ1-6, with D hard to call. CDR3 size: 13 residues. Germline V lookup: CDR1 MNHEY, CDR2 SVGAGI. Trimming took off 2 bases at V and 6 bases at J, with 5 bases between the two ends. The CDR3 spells CASSYAVNSPLHF. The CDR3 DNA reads TGTGCCAGCAGTTACGCGGTTAATTCACCCCTCCACTTT.

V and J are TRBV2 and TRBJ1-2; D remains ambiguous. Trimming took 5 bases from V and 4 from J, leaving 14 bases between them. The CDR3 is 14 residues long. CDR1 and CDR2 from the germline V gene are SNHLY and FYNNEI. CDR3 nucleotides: TGTGCCAGCAGTCAAGACAATACCCTCTATGGCTACACCTTC. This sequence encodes CASSQDNTLYGYTF.

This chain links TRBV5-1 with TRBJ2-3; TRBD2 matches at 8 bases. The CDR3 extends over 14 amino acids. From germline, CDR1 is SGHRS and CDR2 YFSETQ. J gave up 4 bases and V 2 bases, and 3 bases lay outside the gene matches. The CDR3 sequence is CASSFASGSDTQYF. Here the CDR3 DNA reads TGCGCCAGCAGCTTTGCTAGCGGGTCAGATACGCAGTATTTT.

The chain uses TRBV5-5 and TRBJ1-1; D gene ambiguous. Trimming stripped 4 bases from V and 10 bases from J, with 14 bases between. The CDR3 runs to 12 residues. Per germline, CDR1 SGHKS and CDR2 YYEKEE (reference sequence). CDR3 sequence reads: CASSAVSGLAFF. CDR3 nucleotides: TGTGCCAGCAGCGCGGTCAGCGGCCTAGCTTTCTTT.

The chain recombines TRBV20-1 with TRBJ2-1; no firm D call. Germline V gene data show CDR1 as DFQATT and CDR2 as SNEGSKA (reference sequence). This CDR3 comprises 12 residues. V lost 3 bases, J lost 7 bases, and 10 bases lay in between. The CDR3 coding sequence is TGCAGTGCTAGTTTGCAACTAAATGAGCAGTTCTTC. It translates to CSASLQLNEQFF.

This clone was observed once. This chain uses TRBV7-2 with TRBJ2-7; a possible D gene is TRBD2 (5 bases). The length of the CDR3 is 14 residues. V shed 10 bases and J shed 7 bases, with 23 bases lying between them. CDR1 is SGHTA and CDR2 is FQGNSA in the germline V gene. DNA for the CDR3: TGTGCCACCTTGGAGGCCCTGGCGTTGGGGGAGCAGTACTTC. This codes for CATLEALALGEQYF.

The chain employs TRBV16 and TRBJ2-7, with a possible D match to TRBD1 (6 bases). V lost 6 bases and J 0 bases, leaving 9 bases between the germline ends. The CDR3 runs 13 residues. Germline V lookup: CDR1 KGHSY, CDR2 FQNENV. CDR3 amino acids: CASSPDSSYEQYF. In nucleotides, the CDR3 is TGTGCCAGCAGTCCGGACAGCTCCTACGAGCAGTACTTC.

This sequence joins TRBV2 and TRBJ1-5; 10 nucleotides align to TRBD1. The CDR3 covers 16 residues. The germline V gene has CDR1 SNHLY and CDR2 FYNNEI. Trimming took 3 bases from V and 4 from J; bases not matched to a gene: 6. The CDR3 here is CASSDQGQGWNQPQHF. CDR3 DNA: TGTGCCAGCAGTGACCAGGGACAGGGGTGGAATCAGCCCCAGCATTTT.

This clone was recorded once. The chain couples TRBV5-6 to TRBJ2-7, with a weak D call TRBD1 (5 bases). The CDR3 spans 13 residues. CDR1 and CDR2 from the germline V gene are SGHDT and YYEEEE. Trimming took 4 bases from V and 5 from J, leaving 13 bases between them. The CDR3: CASSHAGYHEQYF. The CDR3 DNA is TGTGCCAGCAGCCATGCAGGGTACCACGAGCAGTACTTC.

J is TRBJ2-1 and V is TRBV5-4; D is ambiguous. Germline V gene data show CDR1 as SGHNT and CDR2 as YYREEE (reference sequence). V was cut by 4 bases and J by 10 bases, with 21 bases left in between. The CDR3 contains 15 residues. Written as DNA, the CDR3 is TGTGCCAGCAGCCGTCCCGAGGTTCCGGTGGCGGAGCAGTTCTTC. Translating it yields CASSRPEVPVAEQFF. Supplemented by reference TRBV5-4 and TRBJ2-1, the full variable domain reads ETGVTQSPTHLIKTRGQQVTLRCSSQSGHNTVSWYQQALGQGPQFIFQYYREEENGRGNFPPRFSGLQFPNYSSELNVNALELDDSALYLCASSRPEVPVAEQFFGPGTRLTVL.

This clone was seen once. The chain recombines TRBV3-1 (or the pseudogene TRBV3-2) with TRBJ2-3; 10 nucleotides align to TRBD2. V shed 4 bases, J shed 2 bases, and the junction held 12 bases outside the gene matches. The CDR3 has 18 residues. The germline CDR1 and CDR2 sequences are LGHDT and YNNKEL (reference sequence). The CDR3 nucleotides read TGTGCCAGCAGCCGTGAACGTCCTAGCGGGGGACTCACAGATACGCAGTATTTT. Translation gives CASSRERPSGGLTDTQYF.